A single sample is the source of the 16 T cell receptor beta chains below, sequenced in a study of blood T cell repertoires in COVID-19. Clones were sequenced by immunoSEQ multiplex PCR, and TCRdb holds only the in-frame ones, with some missing. The sample lists approximately 330,000 clones; approximately 90% were seen once. The source material was peripheral blood. These TCRs come from a woman in her forties or fifties with active or convalescent COVID-19.

The V call is TRBV7-2, the J call TRBJ1-3; 8 positions match TRBD1. Germline CDR1 reads SGHTA; CDR2 reads FQGNSA. V shed 4 bases, J shed 2 bases, and the junction held 4 bases outside the gene matches. The CDR3 has 15 amino acids. CDR3 loop: CASSSQGETGNTIYF. The CDR3 DNA reads TGTGCCAGCAGCTCACAGGGGGAAACTGGAAACACCATATATTTT.

The genes are TRBV24-1 and TRBJ1-5; D may be TRBD1 (5 bases). Trimming shortened V by 6 bases and J by 0 bases, and 8 bases separated the two germline ends. Germline CDR1 is KGHDR and CDR2 is SFDVKD. The CDR3 is 14 amino acids. The CDR3 DNA reads TGTGCCACCAGTACAGGTTATAGCAATCAGCCCCAGCATTTT. This encodes CATSTGYSNQPQHF.

V and J are TRBV5-6 and TRBJ2-7; a possible D gene is TRBD2 (7 bases). The CDR3 totals 16 residues. Germline loops: CDR1 SGHDT, CDR2 YYEEEE. The V end lost 0 bases, the J end lost 0 bases, and 13 bases lay between the germline ends. DNA of the CDR3: TGTGCCAGCAGCTTGGTAGGAGGGGGGGACTCCTACGAGCAGTACTTC. Protein: CASSLVGGGDSYEQYF.

The genes are TRBV5-6 and TRBJ2-7, with D possibly TRBD1 on 6 matching bases. With 2 bases removed from V and 3 bases from J, the gap between germline ends came to 18 bases. The length of the CDR3 is 16 residues. The germline V gene has CDR1 SGHDT and CDR2 YYEEEE. CDR3 DNA sequence: TGTGCCAGCAGCTTCCGTTCGACGACAGGAGGCTACGAGCAGTACTTC. This codes for CASSFRSTTGGYEQYF.

V and J are TRBV7-8 and TRBJ2-1; the D gene is possibly TRBD2 (6 bases). The CDR3 sequence is 14 residues long. With 4 bases removed from V and 5 bases from J, the gap between germline ends came to 12 bases. Germline CDR1 SGHVS, CDR2 FQNEAQ. The CDR3 spells CASSSSGTHNEQFF. The CDR3 DNA sequence: TGTGCCAGCAGCTCTTCCGGGACTCACAATGAGCAGTTCTTC.

The chain joins TRBV6-5 to TRBJ1-3, with TRBD1 as a possible D gene (5 bases). This CDR3 is 15 amino acids long. Trimming took 3 bases from V and 0 from J, leaving 9 bases between them. Germline V lookup: CDR1 MNHEY, CDR2 SVGAGI. The CDR3 sequence: CASSYATASGNTIYF. CDR3 nucleotides: TGTGCCAGCAGTTATGCGACAGCCTCTGGAAACACCATATATTTT.

This chain connects TRBV19 to TRBJ2-7, with 8 bases that match TRBD2. Germline CDR1 and CDR2: LNHDA and SQIVND (reference sequence). CDR3 length: 17 residues. After removal of 0 bases from V and 0 bases from J, the junction contained 7 bases not matched to a gene. CDR3 nucleotide sequence: TGTGCCAGTAGTATAGAAGCCGGGGGGGCGGGCTCCTACGAGCAGTACTTC. Its translation is CASSIEAGGAGSYEQYF.

The genes are TRBV12-3 or TRBV12-4 and TRBJ2-1, with D possibly TRBD2 on 5 matching bases. The V end lost 5 bases, the J end lost 11 bases, and 13 bases lay between the germline ends. There are 12 residues in the CDR3. CDR3 protein: CASSPTIRKQFF. CDR3 bases: TGTGCCAGCAGTCCGACTATCAGGAAGCAGTTCTTC.

The chain combines TRBV27 with TRBJ2-7, with 8 positions matching TRBD2. This CDR3 is 15 amino acids long. Germline V gene data show CDR1 as MNHEY and CDR2 as SMNVEV (reference sequence). Germline trimming cut 4 bases from V and 3 bases from J; bases unmatched to any gene: 8. The CDR3: CASSSPAGAHYEQYF. As DNA, the CDR3 is TGTGCCAGCAGTTCCCCAGCGGGAGCTCACTACGAGCAGTACTTC.

The V gene is TRBV5-4, the J gene TRBJ2-3, with unresolved D. V lost 4 bases and J lost 4, with 19 bases in between. This CDR3 has 16 amino acids. Germline CDR1 SGHNT, CDR2 YYREEE (reference sequence). CDR3 in amino acids: CASSPLGTRSSDTQYF. The CDR3 DNA reads as TGTGCCAGCAGCCCCCTAGGCACCCGTAGCTCAGATACGCAGTATTTT.

The J gene is TRBJ1-2, the V gene TRBV9; D possibly corresponds to TRBD1 (6 bases). Germline CDR1 and CDR2: SGDLS and YYNGEE. The CDR3 contains 18 residues. V was cut by 4 bases and J by 8 bases, with 30 bases left in between. CDR3 sequence: CASSPVYFPRGHEGGYTF. Here the CDR3 DNA reads TGTGCCAGCAGCCCCGTATACTTCCCCAGGGGCCATGAGGGAGGCTACACCTTC.

J is TRBJ1-5 and V is TRBV6-6, with 12 bases matching TRBD1. This CDR3 comprises 16 residues. V dropped 5 bases and J dropped 7; count of bases not matched to a gene: 9. The germline gives CDR1 MNHNY, CDR2 SVGAGI (reference sequence). The CDR3 sequence is CASSKEGQGAWQPQHF. DNA for the CDR3: TGTGCCAGCAGTAAAGAGGGACAGGGGGCTTGGCAGCCCCAGCATTTT.

This chain uses TRBV11-1 with TRBJ2-1, with D unclear. Germline V gene sequence: CDR1 SGHAT, CDR2 FQDESV (reference sequence). Trimming left V 1 base short and J 3 bases short, with 10 bases between. The length of the CDR3 is 15 residues. CDR3 nucleotides: TGTGCCAGCAGCTTAGGTCAGGTTCTCTACAATGAGCAGTTCTTC. As protein: CASSLGQVLYNEQFF.

Only one count was recorded for this clone. The CDR3 nucleotides are TGCGCCAGCAGCCAAGATCGGGGTATAAACACTGAAGCTTTCTTT. This sequence encodes CASSQDRGINTEAFF. This sequence joins TRBV4-3 and TRBJ1-1; D unresolved. The CDR3 is 15 amino acids. The germline V gene has CDR1 LGHNA and CDR2 YSLEER. The V end lost 0 bases, the J end lost 2 bases, and 10 bases lay between the germline ends.

This sequence joins TRBV6-5 and TRBJ1-1, with TRBD1 as a possible D gene (5 bases). This CDR3 has 11 residues. CDR1 and CDR2 from the germline V gene are MNHEY and SVGAGI. V dropped 6 bases and J dropped 7 bases, with 9 bases sitting between them. The CDR3 DNA reads TGTGCCAGCAGCAGGGCCCTTGAAGCTTTCTTT. This translates into CASSRALEAFF.

The chain couples TRBV9 to TRBJ2-6, with 12 bases fitting TRBD1. The trim removed 3 bases at V and 4 bases at J, leaving 8 bases unmatched. CDR1 SGDLS and CDR2 YYNGEE come from the germline V gene. The CDR3 has 18 amino acids. The CDR3 coding sequence is TGTGCCAGCAGCGCTTGGGACAGGGGGCGAGTGGGGGCCAACGTCCTGACTTTC. The encoded protein is CASSAWDRGRVGANVLTF.